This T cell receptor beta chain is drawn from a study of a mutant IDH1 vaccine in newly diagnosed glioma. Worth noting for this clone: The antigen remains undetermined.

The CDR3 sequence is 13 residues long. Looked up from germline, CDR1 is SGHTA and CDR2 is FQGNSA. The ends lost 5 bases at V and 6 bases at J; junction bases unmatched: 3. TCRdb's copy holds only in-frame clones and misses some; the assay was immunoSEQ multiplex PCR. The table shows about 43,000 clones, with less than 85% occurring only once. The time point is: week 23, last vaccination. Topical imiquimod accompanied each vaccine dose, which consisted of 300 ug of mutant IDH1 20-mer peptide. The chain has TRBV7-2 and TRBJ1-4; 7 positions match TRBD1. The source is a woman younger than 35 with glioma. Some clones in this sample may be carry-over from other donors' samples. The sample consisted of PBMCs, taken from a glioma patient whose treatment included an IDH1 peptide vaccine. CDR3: CASSLQGDEKLFF. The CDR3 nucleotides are TGTGCCAGCAGCCTCCAGGGGGATGAAAAACTGTTTTTT. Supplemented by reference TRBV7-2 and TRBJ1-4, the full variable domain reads GAGVSQSPSNKVTEKGKDVELRCDPISGHTALYWYRQSLGQGLEFLIYFQGNSAPDKSGLPSDRFSAERTGGSVSTLTIQRTQQEDSAVYLCASSLQGDEKLFFGSGTQLSVL.